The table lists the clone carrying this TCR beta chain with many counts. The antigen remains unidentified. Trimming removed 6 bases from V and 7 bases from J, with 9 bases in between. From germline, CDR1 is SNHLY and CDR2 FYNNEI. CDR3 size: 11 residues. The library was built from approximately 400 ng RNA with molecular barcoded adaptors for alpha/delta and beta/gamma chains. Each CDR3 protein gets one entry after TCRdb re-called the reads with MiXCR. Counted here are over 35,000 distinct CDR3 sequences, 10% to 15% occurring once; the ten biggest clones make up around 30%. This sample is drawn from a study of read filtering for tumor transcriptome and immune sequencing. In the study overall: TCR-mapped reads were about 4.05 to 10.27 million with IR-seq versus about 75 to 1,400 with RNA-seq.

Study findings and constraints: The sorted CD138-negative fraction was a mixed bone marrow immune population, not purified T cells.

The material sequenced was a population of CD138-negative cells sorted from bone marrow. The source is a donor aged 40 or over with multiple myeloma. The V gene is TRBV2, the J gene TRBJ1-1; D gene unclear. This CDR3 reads CASRVGSEAFF. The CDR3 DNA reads TGTGCCAGCAGGGTCGGGAGTGAAGCTTTCTTT.